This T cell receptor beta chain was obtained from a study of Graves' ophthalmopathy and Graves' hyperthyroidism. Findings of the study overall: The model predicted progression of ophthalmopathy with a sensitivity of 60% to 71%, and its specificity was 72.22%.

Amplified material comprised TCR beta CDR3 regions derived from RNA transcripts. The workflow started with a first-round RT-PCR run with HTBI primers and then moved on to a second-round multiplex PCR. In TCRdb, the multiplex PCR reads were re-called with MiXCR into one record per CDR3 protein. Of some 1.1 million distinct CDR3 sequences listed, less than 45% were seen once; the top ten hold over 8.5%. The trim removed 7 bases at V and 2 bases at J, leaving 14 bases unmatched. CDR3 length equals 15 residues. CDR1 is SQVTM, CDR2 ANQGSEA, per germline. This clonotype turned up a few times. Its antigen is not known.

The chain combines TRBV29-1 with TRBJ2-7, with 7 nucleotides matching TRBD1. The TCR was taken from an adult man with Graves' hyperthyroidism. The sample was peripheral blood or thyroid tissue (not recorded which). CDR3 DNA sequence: TGCAGCGCTGCTCCCCGGGACAGACACCCCTACGAGCAGTACTTC. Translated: CSAAPRDRHPYEQYF.